A selection of T cell receptor beta chains follows, all from one sample in a study of metastatic and nonmetastatic thyroid tumors. TCRdb re-called the PCR reads with MiXCR. The data show some 20,000 clones, roughly 20% seen once. What was sequenced was tumor tissue. The receptors stem from a male donor with papillary thyroid cancer or a benign thyroid nodule (not recorded which). Some clones in this sample may be carry-over from other donors' samples. CDR3s include the opening cysteine and the closing phenylalanine or tryptophan. D genes are given only for firm matches. Expanded clones are given a class, and other clones once, few, many or no size at all.

V	D	J	size	CDR3
TRBV6-1	NA	TRBJ2-7	many	CASQTGRKYEQYF
TRBV11-2	NA	TRBJ1-1	once	CASSIVQGRPNTEALF
TRBV6-1	TRBD2	TRBJ2-1	many	CASSSGLAGGNEQFF
TRBV9	NA	TRBJ2-7	NA	CASSIGPSWSYEQYF
TRBV11-2	NA	TRBJ2-3	once	CASSEQTIGTTDTQYF
TRBV7-9	NA	TRBJ2-2	medium-sized	CASSQPNTGELFF
TRBV27	NA	TRBJ1-4	many	CASSLIGGTNEKLFF
TRBV15	NA	TRBJ1-5	few	CATSRDWGNNQPQHF
TRBV6-1	NA	TRBJ1-5	many	CASSLDTGNQPQHF
TRBV7-9	NA	TRBJ2-1	NA	CASKRGGSYNGQFF
TRBV2	NA	TRBJ1-2	many	CASRGTSNYGYTF
TRBV29-1	NA	TRBJ2-1	many	CSVEAWQYNEQFF
TRBV7-8	NA	TRBJ1-4	many	CASSTGDSTNEKLFF
TRBV9	NA	TRBJ2-5	many	CASSLGTFRETQYF
TRBV29-1	TRBD2	TRBJ2-3	many	CSVAPGLAGVTQYF
TRBV28	NA	TRBJ1-5	many	CASSLDQNQPQRF
TRBV20-1	NA	TRBJ2-3	many	CSAYRDTSTDTQYF
TRBV5-1	TRBD1	TRBJ1-1	once	CASSFGQGTEAFF
TRBV2	TRBD1	TRBJ1-5	many	CASSNRQGHQPQHF
TRBV27	TRBD1	TRBJ2-4	many	CASKPGQEQLAKNIQYF
TRBV6-1	TRBD1	TRBJ2-2	NA	CASSDWDRVSGELFF
TRBV7-6	TRBD1	TRBJ2-7	NA	CASSLGGQESSYEQYF
TRBV2	NA	TRBJ2-3	many	CASSEAGEDTQYF
TRBV20-1	TRBD1	TRBJ1-6	many	CSARDQGADSPLHF
TRBV7-6	NA	TRBJ2-6	many	CASSLLQGRSGANVLTF
TRBV28	NA	TRBJ2-2	many	CASSLARTGELFF
TRBV27	TRBD1	TRBJ2-4	NA	CASKPGQEQLAKNIQYF
TRBV27	TRBD1	TRBJ1-2	few	CASSSSAGQGGGYTF
TRBV11-3	NA	TRBJ1-3	many	CASSFGGNSGNTIYF
TRBV20-1	NA	TRBJ1-5	NA	CSGTNSNQPQHF
TRBV28	NA	TRBJ2-7	once	CAITTYSYYEQYF
TRBV27	NA	TRBJ2-2	few	CASSLLRDTANTGELFF
TRBV9	NA	TRBJ2-2	many	CASSGTFTGELFF
TRBV12-3/TRBV12-4	NA	TRBJ2-1	many	CASRREGVNEQFF
TRBV6-1	TRBD1	TRBJ1-1	many	CASSQTGEGTEAFF
TRBV5-1	NA	TRBJ1-3	many	CASSPLGGNTIYF
TRBV18	NA	TRBJ2-2	NA	CGSSPQDTGDRFF
TRBV25-1	TRBD1	TRBJ1-1	few	CASGTGSTEAFF
TRBV10-1	TRBD2	TRBJ2-1	NA	CASSDAGGEQFF
TRBV12-3/TRBV12-4	TRBD1	TRBJ2-7	many	CASSRTGESYEQYF
TRBV4-2	TRBD2	TRBJ2-1	many	CASGRQGPGTSGHNEQFF